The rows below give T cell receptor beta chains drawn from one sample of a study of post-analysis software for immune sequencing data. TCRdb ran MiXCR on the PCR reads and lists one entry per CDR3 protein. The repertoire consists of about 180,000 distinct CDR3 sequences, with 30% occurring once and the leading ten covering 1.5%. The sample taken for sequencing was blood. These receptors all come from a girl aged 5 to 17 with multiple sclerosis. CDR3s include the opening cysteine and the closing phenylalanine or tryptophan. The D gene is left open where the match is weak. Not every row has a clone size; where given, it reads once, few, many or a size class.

CDR3aa: CSVALENNQPQHF
CDR3nt: TGCAGCGTTGCCCTGGAGAACAATCAGCCCCAGCATTTT
j_gene: TRBJ1-5
v_gene: TRBV29-1
d_gene: .
abundance: many

CDR3aa: CASGLSGHNYGYTF
CDR3nt: TGTGCTAGTGGTTTGTCAGGGCATAACTATGGCTACACCTTC
j_gene: TRBJ1-2
v_gene: TRBV12-5
d_gene: .
abundance: .

CDR3aa: CSATRGQGGYTF
CDR3nt: TGCAGTGCCACCAGGGGGCAGGGTGGCTACACCTTC
j_gene: TRBJ1-2
v_gene: TRBV20-1
d_gene: TRBD1
abundance: few

CDR3aa: CSVRNNEKLFF
CDR3nt: TGCAGCGTCCGAAATAATGAAAAACTGTTTTTT
j_gene: TRBJ1-4
v_gene: TRBV29-1
d_gene: .
abundance: few

CDR3aa: CASSLEGTHEQYF
CDR3nt: TGTGCCAGCAGTCTTGAGGGTACACACGAGCAGTACTTC
j_gene: TRBJ2-7
v_gene: TRBV27
d_gene: .
abundance: .

CDR3aa: CASSGRQGATNEKLFF
CDR3nt: TGTGCCAGCAGCGGACGACAGGGGGCGACTAATGAAAAACTGTTTTTT
j_gene: TRBJ1-4
v_gene: TRBV5-6
d_gene: TRBD1
abundance: .

CDR3aa: CASSFPLGVAGVDTQYF
CDR3nt: TGTGCCAGCAGTTTCCCCCTTGGTGTAGCGGGCGTGGATACGCAGTATTTT
j_gene: TRBJ2-3
v_gene: TRBV28
d_gene: TRBD2
abundance: .

CDR3aa: CASSRTSGSGEQFF
CDR3nt: TGCGCCAGCAGCCGGACTAGCGGGAGTGGTGAGCAGTTCTTC
j_gene: TRBJ2-1
v_gene: TRBV5-1
d_gene: TRBD2
abundance: many

CDR3aa: CATGGMNTEAFF
CDR3nt: TGTGCCACCGGGGGCATGAACACTGAAGCTTTCTTT
j_gene: TRBJ1-1
v_gene: TRBV15
d_gene: .
abundance: few

CDR3aa: CASSHRESNYGYTF
CDR3nt: TGTGCCAGCAGCCACAGGGAATCTAACTATGGCTACACCTTC
j_gene: TRBJ1-2
v_gene: TRBV5-4
d_gene: .
abundance: few

CDR3aa: CASSYLGQGDGETQYF
CDR3nt: TGTGCCAGCAGCTATCTCGGACAGGGGGATGGAGAGACCCAGTACTTC
j_gene: TRBJ2-5
v_gene: TRBV9
d_gene: TRBD1
abundance: many

CDR3aa: CATGSLTSISYEQYF
CDR3nt: TGTGCCACCGGATCCCTGACTAGTATCTCCTACGAGCAGTACTTC
j_gene: TRBJ2-7
v_gene: TRBV10-3
d_gene: .
abundance: many

CDR3aa: CASSLGLAGGPRQETQYF
CDR3nt: TGTGCCAGCAGCTTAGGACTAGCGGGAGGGCCACGCCAAGAGACCCAGTACTTC
j_gene: TRBJ2-5
v_gene: TRBV7-2
d_gene: TRBD2
abundance: many

CDR3aa: CSARAGLPLVPQYF
CDR3nt: TGCAGTGCTAGAGCGGGACTCCCGCTTGTACCGCAGTATTTT
j_gene: TRBJ2-3
v_gene: TRBV20-1
d_gene: .
abundance: .

CDR3aa: CASSHPGGRAGGPENEQFF
CDR3nt: TGTGCCAGCAGCCATCCTGGTGGACGAGCGGGAGGGCCAGAAAATGAGCAGTTCTTC
j_gene: TRBJ2-1
v_gene: TRBV3-1
d_gene: TRBD2
abundance: few

CDR3aa: CASSRTGEGEGTEAFF
CDR3nt: TGTGCCAGCAGTCGAACAGGGGAAGGAGAGGGGACTGAAGCTTTCTTT
j_gene: TRBJ1-1
v_gene: TRBV12-3/TRBV12-4
d_gene: TRBD1
abundance: .

CDR3aa: CASNFGTSGSSYEQYF
CDR3nt: TGCGCCAGCAACTTCGGGACTAGCGGGAGTTCTTACGAGCAGTACTTC
j_gene: TRBJ2-7
v_gene: TRBV5-1
d_gene: TRBD2
abundance: .